The 2 T cell receptor beta chains listed next were all sequenced from one sample in a study of cytomegalovirus exposure and HLA in healthy donors. Amplification used 60 Vbeta primers and 13 Jbeta primers. TCRdb keeps only in-frame clones here, not all; method: immunoSEQ multiplex PCR. The sample has over 50,000 clones; about 80% are singletons. Sequenced material: PBMCs. These receptors all stem from a man between 35 and 55 years old in good health and CMV-seronegative.

This clone has just one count. The rearrangement joins TRBV6-5 to TRBJ2-2; TRBD1 agrees at 9 bases. CDR1 is MNHEY and CDR2 is SVGAGI in the germline V gene. Trimming took 2 bases from V and 6 from J; bases not matched to a gene: 7. This CDR3 is 16 amino acids long. The CDR3 protein is CASSYVGTGLSGELFF. In nucleotides, the CDR3 is TGTGCCAGCAGTTACGTTGGGACAGGGTTGTCCGGGGAGCTGTTTTTT.

V and J are TRBV14 and TRBJ1-1; weak D call: TRBD1 (5 bases). V lost 8 bases to trimming and J lost 10 bases, with 17 bases between them. Germline loops: CDR1 SGHDN, CDR2 FVKESK. The CDR3 contains 12 residues. This CDR3 is CASGLRGGRAFF. In DNA, the CDR3 is TGTGCCAGCGGCTTAAGGGGAGGAAGAGCTTTCTTT.